This is a list of T cell receptor beta chains from one sample in a study of blood T cell repertoires in COVID-19. Sequencing was performed with immunoSEQ multiplex PCR; in TCRdb, only in-frame clones are kept and a portion is missing. The sample includes about 170,000 clones, 65% to 85% of them seen just once. The sequencing sample was made of peripheral blood. These receptors came from a human donor with acute or convalescent COVID-19. The donor label of this sample is uncertain. CDR3s include the opening cysteine and the closing phenylalanine or tryptophan. D genes are given only for firm matches. Part of the rows lack a size; the others show once, few, many or a class for expanded clones.

TRBD2	TRBV19	15	-	TRBJ2-5	TGTGCCAGTAGACTAGCGGGGGGGAACCGAGAGACCCAGTACTTC	CASRLAGGNRETQYF
TRBD1	TRBV5-4	13	-	TRBJ1-1	TGTGCCAGCAGCCCTCCGGACAGGGCTGAAGCTTTCTTT	CASSPPDRAEAFF
-	TRBV19	15	-	TRBJ1-1	TGTGCCAGTAGTATCCACCAGGGCGAGAACACTGAAGCTTTCTTT	CASSIHQGENTEAFF
TRBD1	TRBV29-1	14	-	TRBJ1-4	TGCAGCGTTAGAACGGGGACAGGGGTTGAAAAACTGTTTTTT	CSVRTGTGVEKLFF
TRBD2	TRBV6-4	14	-	TRBJ2-2	TGTGCCAGCAGTAGCGGGACCAACACCGGGGAGCTGTTTTTT	CASSSGTNTGELFF
TRBD1	TRBV19	17	-	TRBJ1-2	TGTGCCAGTAGTTCAAACGCCGGATACAGGGGACTCTATGGCTACACCTTC	CASSSNAGYRGLYGYTF
-	TRBV21-1	12	-	TRBJ2-7	TGTGCCAGCAGCCTCACAGGGAACGAGCAGTACTTC	CASSLTGNEQYF
-	TRBV9	16	-	TRBJ2-2	TGTGCCAGCAGCGTCAACACTATCGCGAACACCGGGGAGCTGTTTTTT	CASSVNTIANTGELFF
-	TRBV7-9	13	-	TRBJ1-1	TGTGCCAGCACCGTTAGTGTGAACACTGAAGCTTTCTTT	CASTVSVNTEAFF
-	TRBV19	15	few	TRBJ2-2	TGTGCCAGTAGTATTCTGTCGTCTACCACCGGGGAGCTGTTTTTT	CASSILSSTTGELFF
TRBD2	TRBV5-6	15	-	TRBJ2-3	TGTGCCAGCAGTGAAGCGGGGGGTGGGACAGATACGCAGTATTTT	CASSEAGGGTDTQYF
-	TRBV18	13	-	TRBJ2-5	TGTGCCAGCTCACCACCGGGGCGAGAGACCCAGTACTTC	CASSPPGRETQYF
TRBD1	TRBV11-1	14	-	TRBJ2-7	TGTGCCAGCAGCAACCGACAGGGGGCCTACGAGCAGTACTTC	CASSNRQGAYEQYF
-	TRBV5-1	15	-	TRBJ2-5	TGCGCCAGCAGCCCGGGGGTGGCCGTGAAAGAGACCCAGTACTTC	CASSPGVAVKETQYF
TRBD2	TRBV7-7	15	once	TRBJ2-5	TGTGCTAGCAGCTTAGCGGGGGCAGGAGCGGAGACCCAGTACTTC	CASSLAGAGAETQYF
-	TRBV3-1/TRBV3-2	14	-	TRBJ2-1	TGTGCCAGCAGCCTGAGAGCGGTATACAATGAGCAGTTCTTC	CASSLRAVYNEQFF
-	TRBV19	10	-	TRBJ1-3	TGTGCCAGTAGTCGGAACACCATATATTTT	CASSRNTIYF
TRBD1	TRBV9	14	-	TRBJ1-3	TGTGCCAGCAGCGCACAGGGGCTCGGAAACACCATATATTTT	CASSAQGLGNTIYF
TRBD1	TRBV7-8	19	-	TRBJ1-6	TGTGCCAGCAGCTTACCCCGACAGGGTCTAAGCTCCTATAATTCACCCCTCCACTTT	CASSLPRQGLSSYNSPLHF
TRBD2	TRBV19	18	-	TRBJ2-5	TGTGCCAGTAGTACCAAAGTCCCGGGACTAGCGGGAGGAGAGACCCAGTACTTC	CASSTKVPGLAGGETQYF
-	TRBV5-1	12	-	TRBJ2-1	TGCGCCAGCAGGGTACCGGGAGCAAAGCAGTTCTTC	CASRVPGAKQFF
-	TRBV30	14	-	TRBJ2-3	TGTGCCTGGAGTTCGTTAGCAATAGGAGATACGCAGTATTTT	CAWSSLAIGDTQYF
-	TRBV5-4	16	-	TRBJ1-3	TGTGCCAGCACCCCCGGGCAGGGGTCCTCTGGAAACACCATATATTTT	CASTPGQGSSGNTIYF
TRBD1	TRBV5-1	15	-	TRBJ1-3	TGCGCCAGCAGCGTGGGACAGGGCTCTGGAAACACCATATATTTT	CASSVGQGSGNTIYF
TRBD1	TRBV4-1	14	-	TRBJ1-1	TGCGCCAGCAGCCGCATAGAATACAGGGGAACCGCTTTCTTT	CASSRIEYRGTAFF
-	TRBV6-5	12	-	TRBJ2-1	TGTGCCAGCAGCCGGGGGGCCGAGGAGCAGTTCTTC	CASSRGAEEQFF
TRBD2	TRBV9	15	-	TRBJ2-2	TGTGCCAGCAGCGCCACGAGCGGGGGCACCGGGGAGCTGTTTTTT	CASSATSGGTGELFF
TRBD1	TRBV6-5	13	-	TRBJ1-1	TGTGCCTTCCGACAGGGAGGGAACACTGAAGCTTTCTTT	CAFRQGGNTEAFF
TRBD2	TRBV19	13	-	TRBJ2-7	TGTGCCAGTAGTAGGGAGGGTCCCTACGAGCAGTACTTC	CASSREGPYEQYF
-	TRBV30	13	-	TRBJ1-3	TGTGCCTGGGGCGAACTCCAAGGAAACACCATATATTTT	CAWGELQGNTIYF
TRBD1	TRBV18	15	-	TRBJ2-3	TGTGCCAGCTCACTCGGACAGGGTGTAGCAGATACGCAGTATTTT	CASSLGQGVADTQYF
-	TRBV6-7	14	-	TRBJ2-7	TGTGCCAGCAGCTTTAGGACAGCGGTCTACGAGCAGTACTTC	CASSFRTAVYEQYF
-	TRBV7-8	17	-	TRBJ1-2	TGTGCCAGCAGCTTAGAACTGGAAAGAGGAGCTAACTATGGCTACACCTTC	CASSLELERGANYGYTF